This is a list of T cell receptor beta chains from one sample in a study of tumor-infiltrating lymphocytes in primary liver carcinoma. MiXCR was run by TCRdb on the multiplex PCR reads, yielding one entry per CDR3 protein. The table includes 100,000 to 150,000 distinct CDR3 sequences, 64% detected once. Input material: liver tumor tissue from sampling region 3. The receptors originated from a woman aged 55-75 years with primary liver carcinoma and hepatitis B virus infection. The CDR3 runs from the conserved cysteine through the conserved F or W. The D gene is left open where the match is weak. Clone size is not always given. Where it is, it says once, few, many or a class for expanded clones.

>TRBV11-3|-|TRBJ2-1|-
CASSSGRNGWFF
TGTGCCAGCAGCTCCGGGCGCAATGGGTGGTTCTTC
>TRBV29-1|TRBD2|TRBJ2-3|many
CSVMAPGGKTDTQYF
TGCAGCGTAATGGCCCCGGGAGGGAAGACAGATACGCAGTATTTT
>TRBV6-5|-|TRBJ2-1|-
CASSFRLGSSYNKQSF
TGTGCCAGCAGTTTCCGACTAGGGAGCTCCTACAATAAGCAGTCCTTC
>TRBV6-1|TRBD2|TRBJ2-1|-
CPSSDSGRVGSEQFF
TGTCCCAGCAGTGATAGCGGGAGGGTGGGGAGTGAGCAGTTCTTC
>TRBV11-2|-|TRBJ2-5|few
CASSLDRGETQHF
TGTGCCAGCAGCTTAGATCGCGGGGAGACTCAGCACTTC
>TRBV11-1|-|TRBJ2-7|-
CASSLRTAGLHGQYF
TGTGCCAGCAGCCTTCGGACAGCAGGACTACACGGGCAGTACTTC
>TRBV28|TRBD1|TRBJ2-7|few
CATNRGSSYEQYF
TGTGCCACCAACAGGGGGAGCTCCTACGAGCAGTACTTC
>TRBV4-2|-|TRBJ1-1|many
CASRLKRDTEAFF
TGTGCCAGCAGGCTAAAGAGGGACACTGAAGCTTTCTTT
>TRBV29-1|-|TRBJ2-3|-
CSAGLGQRTDTHYF
TGCAGCGCGGGGCTCGGACAACGCACAGATACGCACTATTTT
>TRBV7-3|-|TRBJ2-1|-
CASSLSGSYNEQFF
TGTGCCAGCAGCTTAAGCGGGTCCTACAATGAGCAGTTCTTC
>TRBV6-4|TRBD1|TRBJ2-7|-
CASRDSQGAAEQYF
TGTGCCAGCAGGGACTCTCAGGGGGCGGCCGAGCAGTACTTC
>TRBV12-3/TRBV12-4|-|TRBJ2-3|-
CAGSPGLSWGTDTQYF
TGTGCCGGCAGCCCAGGACTCTCCTGGGGCACAGATACGCAGTATTTT
>TRBV11-2|TRBD2|TRBJ2-1|-
CTSSRTSGSEQFF
TGTACCAGCAGCAGGACTAGCGGTAGTGAGCAGTTCTTC
>TRBV6-5|-|TRBJ2-6|few
CVSSSRTVGANVLTF
TGTGTCAGCAGTTCTCGGACAGTTGGGGCCAACGTCCTGACTTTC
>TRBV7-9|-|TRBJ2-5|-
CASSPNGAYQESQYF
TGTGCCAGCAGCCCAAACGGGGCGTACCAAGAGTCCCAGTACTTC
>TRBV6-6|-|TRBJ2-5|-
CASSYYGGQQESQYF
TGTGCCAGCAGTTACTACGGGGGTCAGCAAGAGAGCCAGTATTTC
>TRBV2|-|TRBJ2-1|-
CASTPPSYNEQFF
TGTGCCAGCACACCCCCGTCCTACAATGAGCAGTTCTTC
>TRBV5-1|-|TRBJ2-6|-
CASSLTVGANVLTF
TGCGCCAGCAGCTTGACCGTTGGGGCCAACGTCCTGACTTTC
>TRBV7-9|-|TRBJ2-7|few
CASSASGFYEQYF
TGTGCCAGCAGCGCCAGCGGGTTCTACGAGCAGTACTTC
>TRBV7-9|TRBD1|TRBJ1-2|-
CASSRRQGDGPNYGYSF
TGTGCCAGCAGCAGACGACAGGGGGACGGGCCTAACTATGGCTACAGCTTC
>TRBV11-2|-|TRBJ2-7|-
CASSLSERVQQYF
TGTGCCAGCAGCTTAAGTGAGCGGGTCCAGCAGTACTTC
>TRBV11-2|TRBD2|TRBJ2-3|-
CASSLAGITDTQYF
TGCGCCAGCAGCTTAGCGGGGATCACAGATACGCAGTATTTT
>TRBV28|TRBD2|TRBJ2-7|once
CASSPPGGWSCEQYF
TGTGCCAGCAGTCCTCCGGGGGGGTGGTCCTGCGAGCAGTACTTC
>TRBV11-2|-|TRBJ2-5|medium-sized
CASSFISPQETQYF
TGTGCCAGCAGCTTCATTTCCCCGCAAGAGACCCAGTACTTC
>TRBV29-1|TRBD2|TRBJ2-1|-
CNVVKLAGASVNEQFF
TGCAACGTAGTTAAGCTAGCGGGAGCATCGGTCAATGAGCAGTTCTTT
>TRBV6-2/TRBV6-3|TRBD2|TRBJ2-1|-
CASSFSATGTSGRNNERFF
TGTGCCAGCAGTTTCAGTGCTACCGGGACTAGCGGGAGGAATAATGAGCGGTTCTTC
>TRBV29-1|-|TRBJ2-3|many
CSVEVGGISTDTQYF
TGCAGCGTTGAAGTCGGTGGGATTAGCACAGATACGCAGTATTTT
>TRBV29-1|-|TRBJ1-1|many
CSVGGGHTEAFF
TGCAGCGTTGGGGGGGGACACACTGAAGCTTTCTTT
>TRBV11-1|-|TRBJ2-5|-
CASLGLDASLETQYF
TGTGCCAGCTTAGGATTGGACGCCTCACTAGAGACCCAGTACTTC
>TRBV5-1|TRBD1|TRBJ1-6|many
CASSTQGSGSPLHF
TGCGCCAGCAGCACACAGGGGAGCGGATCACCCCTCCACTTT
>TRBV10-3|-|TRBJ1-2|-
CAISTKAGYGYTF
TGTGCCATCAGTACAAAGGCCGGCTATGGCTACACCTTC
>TRBV11-2|-|TRBJ2-7|-
CASSIWGTSYEQYF
TGTGCCAGCAGTATATGGGGCACCTCCTACGAGCAGTACTTC
>TRBV6-5|TRBD2|TRBJ2-2|-
CVSSSTSGRAWRTGELFF
TGTGTCAGCAGCTCGACTAGCGGGAGGGCCTGGCGCACCGGGGAGCTGTTTTTT
>TRBV5-1|-|TRBJ2-1|-
CASSPQLDMYNEQFF
TGCGCCAGCAGCCCCCAGCTAGACATGTACAATGAGCAGTTCTTC
>TRBV28|TRBD1|TRBJ1-1|-
CASSLPGQGREAFF
TGTGCCAGCAGTTTACCGGGACAGGGTCGTGAAGCTTTCTTT
>TRBV5-1|-|TRBJ2-2|-
CASSYFPGAGTNTGELFF
TGCGCCAGCAGCTATTTCCCGGGGGCGGGAACGAACACCGGGGAGCTGTTTTTT
>TRBV5-1|-|TRBJ2-7|-
CASSLLVTSYEQYF
TGCGCCAGCAGTCTACTAGTGACATCCTACGAGCAGTACTTC
>TRBV10-3|-|TRBJ1-4|many
CAIKRDSGKLFF
TGTGCCATCAAAAGGGATTCAGGAAAACTGTTTTTT
>TRBV11-2|-|TRBJ1-6|once
CASSLDPCYSPLHF
TGTGCCAGCAGCCTAGACCCCTGTTACTCACCCCTCCACTTT